Sequencing of this T cell receptor (beta chain) was carried out in a study of T cells in Graves' hyperthyroidism and ophthalmopathy. Points from the study as a whole: The authors' 13 V-J model separated ophthalmopathy from stable hyperthyroidism.

Hyperthyroidism had been newly diagnosed in patients aged 18 to 65, and its duration was under 2 months. The study excluded patients with uncontrolled infection, other autoimmune disease, pregnancy or lactation. Diagnostic assessment was based on clinical symptoms, serum thyroxine and TRAb, thyroid ultrasound and orbital computed tomography. Template material for amplifying TCR beta CDR3 regions consisted of RNA transcripts. When the TCR CDR3 underwent first-round RT-PCR, the HTBI primer set was used. TCRdb independently ran MiXCR on the multiplex PCR reads; one entry per CDR3 protein. Here the sample spans around 700,000 distinct CDR3 sequences, roughly 20% being singletons. Per germline, CDR1 ENHRY and CDR2 SYGVKD. The length of the CDR3 is 16 residues. The V segment lost 2 bases and the J segment 1 base; nucleotides outside the gene matches: 5. This clonotype was detected many times. Its antigen is unknown.

The source is a woman aged 50 to 60 with Graves' hyperthyroidism that later progressed to Graves' ophthalmopathy. The chain carries TRBV10-3 and TRBJ1-5; 7 bases are shared with TRBD1. Source material: blood. The CDR3 loop is CAISEATGSSNQPQHF. The CDR3 region has the DNA TGTGCCATCAGTGAGGCGACAGGGTCCAGCAATCAGCCCCAGCATTTT.